This T cell receptor beta chain was obtained from a study of vaccination effects on CD4 cells after COVID-19. Study at large: Post-vaccine draws lagged the second dose by a median of 72 days.

Regarding this clone: What it recognizes is unknown.

Here immunoSEQ multiplex PCR was the method, and the copy in TCRdb shows in-frame clones only, minus some. The sample has about 59,000 clones, just under 80% seen once; the top ten hold 1.5% to 2.5%. Study results and caveats: The study enrolled few convalescent patients and sampled no early post-infection timepoints. Clones induced by infection and by vaccine showed marked clonal contraction late after vaccination.

After expansion with viral peptide pools in the ViraFEST assay, antigen-specific CD4+ T cells were sequenced. Isolating CD4+ T cells followed more than 9 days of culture. Each person got two doses of an mRNA SARS-CoV-2 vaccine, BNT162b2 or mRNA-1273. Vaccine recipients had no previous SARS-CoV-2 infection; their nucleocapsid antibodies were negative. CDR3 length: 14 residues. Germline values: CDR1 SGDLS, CDR2 YYNGEE. J lost 7 bases, V lost 4 bases, and 4 bases had no gene match. The gene calls are TRBV9 and TRBJ1-4, with 10 nucleotides matching TRBD1. The source material was CD4+ T cells from PBMCs cultured with HCoV-OC43 spike peptides, sampled after COVID-19 vaccination. The subset denotes: HCoV-OC43 spike overlapping peptide pool stimulation. The TCR originated in a human donor who received a COVID-19 vaccine. CDR3 amino acids: CASSPRDRGEKLFF. The CDR3 region has the DNA TGTGCCAGCAGCCCACGGGACAGGGGTGAAAAACTGTTTTTT.